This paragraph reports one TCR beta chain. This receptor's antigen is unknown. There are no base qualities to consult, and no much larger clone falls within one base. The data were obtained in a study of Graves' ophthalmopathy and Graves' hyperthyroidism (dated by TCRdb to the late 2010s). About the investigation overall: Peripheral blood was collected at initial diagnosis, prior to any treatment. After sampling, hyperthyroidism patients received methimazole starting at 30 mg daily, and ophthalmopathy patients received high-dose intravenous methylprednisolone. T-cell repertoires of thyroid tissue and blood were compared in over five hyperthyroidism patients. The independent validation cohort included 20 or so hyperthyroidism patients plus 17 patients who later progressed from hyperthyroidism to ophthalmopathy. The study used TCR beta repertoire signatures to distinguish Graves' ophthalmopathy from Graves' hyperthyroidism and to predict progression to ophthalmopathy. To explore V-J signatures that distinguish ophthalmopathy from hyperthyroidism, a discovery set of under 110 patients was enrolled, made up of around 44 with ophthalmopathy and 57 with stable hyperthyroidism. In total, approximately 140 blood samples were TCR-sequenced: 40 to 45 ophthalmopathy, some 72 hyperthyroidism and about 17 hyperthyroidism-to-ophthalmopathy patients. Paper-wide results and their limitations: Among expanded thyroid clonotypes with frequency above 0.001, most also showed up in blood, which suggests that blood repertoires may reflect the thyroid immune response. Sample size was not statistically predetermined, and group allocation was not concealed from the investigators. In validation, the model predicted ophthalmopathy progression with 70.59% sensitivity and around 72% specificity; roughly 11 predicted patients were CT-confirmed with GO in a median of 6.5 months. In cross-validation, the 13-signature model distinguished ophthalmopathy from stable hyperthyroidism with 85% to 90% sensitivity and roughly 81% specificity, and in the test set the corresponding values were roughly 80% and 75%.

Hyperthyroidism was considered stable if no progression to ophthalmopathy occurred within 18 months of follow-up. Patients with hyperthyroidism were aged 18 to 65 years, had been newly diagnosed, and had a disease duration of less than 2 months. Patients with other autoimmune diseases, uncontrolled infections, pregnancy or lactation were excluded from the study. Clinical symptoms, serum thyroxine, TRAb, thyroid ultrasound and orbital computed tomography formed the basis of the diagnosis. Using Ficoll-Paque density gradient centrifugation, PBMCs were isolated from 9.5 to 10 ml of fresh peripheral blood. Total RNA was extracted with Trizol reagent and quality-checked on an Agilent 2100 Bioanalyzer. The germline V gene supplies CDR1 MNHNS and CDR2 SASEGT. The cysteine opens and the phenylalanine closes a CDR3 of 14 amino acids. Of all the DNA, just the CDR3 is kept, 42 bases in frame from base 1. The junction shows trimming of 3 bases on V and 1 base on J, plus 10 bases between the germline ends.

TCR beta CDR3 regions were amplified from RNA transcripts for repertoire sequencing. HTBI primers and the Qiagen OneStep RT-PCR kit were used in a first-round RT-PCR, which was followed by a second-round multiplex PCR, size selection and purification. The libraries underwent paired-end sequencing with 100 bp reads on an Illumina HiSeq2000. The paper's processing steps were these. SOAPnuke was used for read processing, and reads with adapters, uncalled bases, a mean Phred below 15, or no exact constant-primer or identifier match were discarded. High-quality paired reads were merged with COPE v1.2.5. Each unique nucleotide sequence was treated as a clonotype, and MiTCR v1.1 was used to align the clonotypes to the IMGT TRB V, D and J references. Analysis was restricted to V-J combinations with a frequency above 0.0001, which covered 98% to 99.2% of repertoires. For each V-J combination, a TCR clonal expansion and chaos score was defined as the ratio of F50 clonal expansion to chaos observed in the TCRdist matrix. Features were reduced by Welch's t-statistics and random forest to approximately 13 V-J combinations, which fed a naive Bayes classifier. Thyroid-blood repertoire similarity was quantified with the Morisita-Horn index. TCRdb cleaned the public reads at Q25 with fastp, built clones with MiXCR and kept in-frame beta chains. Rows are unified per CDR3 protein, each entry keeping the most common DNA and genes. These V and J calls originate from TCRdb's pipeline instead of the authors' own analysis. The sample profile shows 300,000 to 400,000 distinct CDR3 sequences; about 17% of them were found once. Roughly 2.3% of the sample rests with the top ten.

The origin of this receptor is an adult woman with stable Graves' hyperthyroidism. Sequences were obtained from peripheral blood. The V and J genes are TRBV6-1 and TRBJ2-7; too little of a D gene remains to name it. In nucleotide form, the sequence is TGTGCCAGCAGTGACCTTAATGGGTCCTACGAGCAGTACTTC. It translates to CASSDLNGSYEQYF.